The clone carrying this T cell receptor beta chain was observed a few times. What it binds is not known. This specimen belongs to a study of CD8+ T cells in alopecia areata. Study information: Treated patients were given oral tofacitinib, which was dosed at 5 to 10 mg twice daily. Severity was scored as percentage of affected scalp area in treated patients.

As to treatment: oral pan-JAK inhibitor, 5-10 mg twice daily. Individuals with alopecia areata gave both lesional scalp punch biopsies and peripheral blood for collection. Once RNA had been extracted, it was reverse transcribed into cDNA to act as the sequencing template. Sequencing was performed with immunoSEQ multiplex PCR; in TCRdb, only in-frame clones are kept and a portion is missing. The sample includes fewer than 250,000 clones, 60% of them seen just once. Whole-study findings and limits: Affected scalp, especially in alopecia totalis/universalis, had a higher clonality than normal scalp did.

CDR3 length: 11 residues. V was shortened by 6 bases and J by 3 bases, with 5 bases between the two germline ends. Germline CDR1 is MNHEY and CDR2 is SVGAGI. Specimen: CD4+ T cells sorted from blood, collected at week 24, from a patient treated with tofacitinib. This rearrangement joins TRBV6-5 to TRBJ2-5; no definite D call. This sequence originates from a human donor with alopecia areata. This CDR3 is CASSYEETQYF. As DNA, the CDR3 is TGTGCCAGCAGCTACGAAGAGACCCAGTACTTC.